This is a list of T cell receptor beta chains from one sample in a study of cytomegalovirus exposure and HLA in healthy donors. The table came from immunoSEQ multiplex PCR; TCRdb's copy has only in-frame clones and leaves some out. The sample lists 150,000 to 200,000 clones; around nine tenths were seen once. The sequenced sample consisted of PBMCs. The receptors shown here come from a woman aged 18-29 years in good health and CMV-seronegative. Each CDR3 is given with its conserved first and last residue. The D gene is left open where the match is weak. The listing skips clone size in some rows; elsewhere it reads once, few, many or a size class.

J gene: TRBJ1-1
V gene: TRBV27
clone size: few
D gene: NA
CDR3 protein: CASSEASNTEAFF
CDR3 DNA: TGTGCCAGCAGTGAGGCTTCGAACACTGAAGCTTTCTTT

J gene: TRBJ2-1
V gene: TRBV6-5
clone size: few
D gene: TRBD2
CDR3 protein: CASRSTSGPYNEQFF
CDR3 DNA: TGTGCCAGCAGATCAACTAGCGGCCCCTACAATGAGCAGTTCTTC

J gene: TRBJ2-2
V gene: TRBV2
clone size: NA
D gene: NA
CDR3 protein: CASSLNTGELFF
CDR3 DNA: TGTGCCAGCAGTTTAAACACCGGGGAGCTGTTTTTT

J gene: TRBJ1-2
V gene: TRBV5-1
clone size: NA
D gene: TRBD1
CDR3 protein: CASSFRQGLYGYTF
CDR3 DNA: TGCGCCAGCAGCTTCCGACAGGGTCTCTATGGCTACACCTTC

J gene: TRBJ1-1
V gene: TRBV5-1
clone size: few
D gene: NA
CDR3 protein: CASMRVLDTEAFF
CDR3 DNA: TGCGCCAGCATGCGGGTCTTGGACACTGAAGCTTTCTTT

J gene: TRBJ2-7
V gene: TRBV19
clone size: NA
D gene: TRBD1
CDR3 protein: CASSIDRLGQGAHEQYF
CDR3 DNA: TGTGCCAGTAGTATAGATCGGTTAGGACAGGGGGCCCACGAGCAGTACTTC

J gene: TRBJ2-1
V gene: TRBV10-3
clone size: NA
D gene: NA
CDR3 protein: CAISENRDNEQFF
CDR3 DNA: TGTGCCATCAGTGAAAACAGGGACAATGAGCAGTTCTTC

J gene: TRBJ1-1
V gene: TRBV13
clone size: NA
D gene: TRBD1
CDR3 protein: CASSSRQGGTEAFF
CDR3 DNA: TGTGCCAGCAGCTCGAGACAGGGAGGCACTGAAGCTTTCTTT

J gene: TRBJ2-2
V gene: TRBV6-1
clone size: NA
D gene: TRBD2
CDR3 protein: CASSLAGEFTGELFF
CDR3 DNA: TGTGCCAGCAGTCTAGCGGGGGAGTTCACCGGGGAGCTGTTTTTT

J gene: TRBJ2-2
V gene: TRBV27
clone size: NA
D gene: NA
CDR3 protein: CASSLIGRGLTGELFF
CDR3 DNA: TGTGCCAGCAGTTTAATCGGGAGGGGGCTTACCGGGGAGCTGTTTTTT

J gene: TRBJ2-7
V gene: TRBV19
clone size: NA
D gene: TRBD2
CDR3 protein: CASSIDRGGNEQYF
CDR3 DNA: TGTGCCAGTAGTATAGATCGGGGGGGAAACGAGCAGTACTTC

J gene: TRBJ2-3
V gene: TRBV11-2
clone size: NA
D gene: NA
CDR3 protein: CASSSIWTIKGSTDTQYF
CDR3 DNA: TGTGCCAGCAGCTCTATCTGGACTATCAAAGGGAGCACAGATACGCAGTATTTT

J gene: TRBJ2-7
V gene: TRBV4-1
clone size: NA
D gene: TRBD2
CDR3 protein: CASSQEGLVRLLYF
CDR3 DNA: TGCGCCAGCAGCCAAGAGGGACTAGTGAGACTGTTGTACTTC

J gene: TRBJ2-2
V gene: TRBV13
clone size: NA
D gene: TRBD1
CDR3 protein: CASSPSTGRGNTGELFF
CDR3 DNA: TGTGCCAGCAGCCCATCGACAGGGCGCGGTAACACCGGGGAGCTGTTTTTT

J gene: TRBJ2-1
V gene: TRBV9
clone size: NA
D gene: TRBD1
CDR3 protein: CASSVARDRENNEQFF
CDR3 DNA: TGTGCCAGCAGCGTGGCCCGGGACAGGGAGAATAATGAGCAGTTCTTC